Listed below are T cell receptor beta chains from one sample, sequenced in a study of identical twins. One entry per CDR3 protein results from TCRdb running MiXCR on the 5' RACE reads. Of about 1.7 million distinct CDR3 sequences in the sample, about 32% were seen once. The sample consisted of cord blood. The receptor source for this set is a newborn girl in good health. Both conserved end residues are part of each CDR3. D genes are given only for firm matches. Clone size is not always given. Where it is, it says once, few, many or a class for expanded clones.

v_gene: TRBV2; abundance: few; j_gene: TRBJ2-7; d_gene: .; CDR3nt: TGTGCCAGCAGGCCCCTCGCCTACGAGCAGTACTTC; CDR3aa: CASRPLAYEQYF
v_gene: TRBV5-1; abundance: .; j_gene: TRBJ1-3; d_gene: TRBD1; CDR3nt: TGCGCCAGCAGCTTTGGACAGGTTGGAAACACCATATATTTT; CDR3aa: CASSFGQVGNTIYF
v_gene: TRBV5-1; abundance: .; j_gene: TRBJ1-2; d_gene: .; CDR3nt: TGCGCCAGCAGCTTGAGATGGGATGGCTACACCTTC; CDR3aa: CASSLRWDGYTF
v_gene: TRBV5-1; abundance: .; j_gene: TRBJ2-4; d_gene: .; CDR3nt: TGCGCCAGCAGCTTGCCTCGCGGGACCGGGGACATTCAGTACTTC; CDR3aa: CASSLPRGTGDIQYF
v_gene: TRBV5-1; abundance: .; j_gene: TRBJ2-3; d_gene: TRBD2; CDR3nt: TGCGCCAGCAGCTTGTTGGGGCCGGGACTAGCGAGCACAGATACGCAGTATTTT; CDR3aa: CASSLLGPGLASTDTQYF
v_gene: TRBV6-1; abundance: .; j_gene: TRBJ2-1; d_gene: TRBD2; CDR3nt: TGTGCCAGCAGTCGGGGACTAGCGGGGCCGTTAGATGAGCAGTTCTTC; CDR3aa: CASSRGLAGPLDEQFF
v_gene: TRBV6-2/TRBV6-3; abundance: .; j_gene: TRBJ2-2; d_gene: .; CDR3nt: TGTGCCAGCAGTCCACACAGTTCCGGGGAGCTGTTTTTT; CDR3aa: CASSPHSSGELFF
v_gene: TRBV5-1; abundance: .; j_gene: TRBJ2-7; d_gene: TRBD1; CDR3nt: TGCGCCAGCAGTCCGAGACAGGGTGGTCCCTCCTACGAGCAGTACTTC; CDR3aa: CASSPRQGGPSYEQYF
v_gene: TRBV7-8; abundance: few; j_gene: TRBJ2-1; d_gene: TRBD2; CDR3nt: TGTGCCAGCAGCTCAGCAGCGGGGGGGCCATACAATGAGCAGTTCTTC; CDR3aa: CASSSAAGGPYNEQFF
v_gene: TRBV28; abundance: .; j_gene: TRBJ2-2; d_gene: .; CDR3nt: TGTGCCAGCAGTTTTCAGCAGAACACCGGGGAGCTGTTTTTT; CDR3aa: CASSFQQNTGELFF
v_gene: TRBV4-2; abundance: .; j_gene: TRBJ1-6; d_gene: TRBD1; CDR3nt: TGTGCCAGCAGCCAGGGTACCCCGGACAGGGAAAATTCACCCCTCCACTTT; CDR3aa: CASSQGTPDRENSPLHF
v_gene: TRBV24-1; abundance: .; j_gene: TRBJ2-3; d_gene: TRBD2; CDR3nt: TGTGCCACCAGTGTACCGGGACTAGCTAGAGATACGCAGTATTTT; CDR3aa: CATSVPGLARDTQYF
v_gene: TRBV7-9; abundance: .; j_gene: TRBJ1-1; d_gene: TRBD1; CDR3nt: TGTGCCAGCGGCGTACCGACAGGGGAGGGGAACACTGAAGCTTTCTTT; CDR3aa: CASGVPTGEGNTEAFF
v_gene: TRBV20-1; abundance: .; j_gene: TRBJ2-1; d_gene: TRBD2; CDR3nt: TGCAGTGCTAGAGATGCGACTAGCGGGACCCATGAGCAGTTCTTC; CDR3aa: CSARDATSGTHEQFF
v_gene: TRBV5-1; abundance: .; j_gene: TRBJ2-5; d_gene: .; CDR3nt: TGCGCCAGCAGCTTGGCGGGGGGCTATAACAATGAGCAGTACTTC; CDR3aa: CASSLAGGYNNEQYF
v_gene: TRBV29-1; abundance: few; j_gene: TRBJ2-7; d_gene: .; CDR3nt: TGCAGCGTTGAAGGCGGGGCTGTAGGCGAGCAGTACTTC; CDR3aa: CSVEGGAVGEQYF
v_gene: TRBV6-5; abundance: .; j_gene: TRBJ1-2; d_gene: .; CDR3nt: TGTGCCAGCAGTCCTGCTGGTCATACCTATGGCTACACCTTC; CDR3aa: CASSPAGHTYGYTF
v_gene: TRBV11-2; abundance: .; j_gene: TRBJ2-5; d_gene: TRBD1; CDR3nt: TGTGCCAGCAGCGCAAGACAGGGGGCGGAGACCCAGTACTTC; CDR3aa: CASSARQGAETQYF
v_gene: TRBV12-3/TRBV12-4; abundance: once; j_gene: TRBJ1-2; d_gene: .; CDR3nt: TGTGCCAGCAGTTTAGTTGGGCCTGGGTATGGCTACACCTTC; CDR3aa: CASSLVGPGYGYTF
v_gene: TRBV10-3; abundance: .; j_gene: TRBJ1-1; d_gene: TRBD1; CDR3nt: TGTGCCAGACCCGGACAGGGGGCTGAAGCTTTCTTT; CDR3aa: CARPGQGAEAFF
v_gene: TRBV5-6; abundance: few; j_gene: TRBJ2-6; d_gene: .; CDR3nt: TGTGCCAGCACCCTGCAGGGATCTGGGGCCAACGTCCTGACTTTC; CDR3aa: CASTLQGSGANVLTF
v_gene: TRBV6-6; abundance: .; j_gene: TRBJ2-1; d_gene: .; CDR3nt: TGTGCCAGCAGTTACGATATGCCAAATGAGCAGTTCTTC; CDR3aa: CASSYDMPNEQFF
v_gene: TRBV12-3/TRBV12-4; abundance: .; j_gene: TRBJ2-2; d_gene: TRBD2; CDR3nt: TGTGCCAGCAGTTCGAGGACTAGCGGGAACACCGGGGAGCTGTTTTTT; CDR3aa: CASSSRTSGNTGELFF
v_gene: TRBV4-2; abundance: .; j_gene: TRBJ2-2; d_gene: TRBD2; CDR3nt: TGTGCCAGCAGTCCAAGGGTAAGACTAGCCGGGTCCACCGGGGAGCTGTTTTTT; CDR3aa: CASSPRVRLAGSTGELFF
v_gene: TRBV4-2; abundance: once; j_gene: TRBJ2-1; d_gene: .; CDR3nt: TGTGCCAGCAGCCAAGGAATTTGGGGGGCCCAGAACTACAATGAGCAGTTCTTC; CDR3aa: CASSQGIWGAQNYNEQFF
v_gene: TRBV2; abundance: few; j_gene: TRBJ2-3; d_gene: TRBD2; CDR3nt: TGTGCCTTCGGCGGGAGTAGCACAGATACGCAGTATTTT; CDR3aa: CAFGGSSTDTQYF
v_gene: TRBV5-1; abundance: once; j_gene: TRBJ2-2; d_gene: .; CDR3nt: TGCGCCAGCAGCTTGGCAGGGGCGACGAACACCGGGGAGCTGTTTTTT; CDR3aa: CASSLAGATNTGELFF
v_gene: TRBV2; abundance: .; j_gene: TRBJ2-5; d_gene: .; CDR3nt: TGTGCCAGCGGTAGCCAGACCCAGTACTTC; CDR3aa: CASGSQTQYF
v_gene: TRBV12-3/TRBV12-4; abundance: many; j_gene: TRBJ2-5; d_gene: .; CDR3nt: TGTGCCAGCAAAAACAGGGAGACCCAGTACTTC; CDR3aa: CASKNRETQYF